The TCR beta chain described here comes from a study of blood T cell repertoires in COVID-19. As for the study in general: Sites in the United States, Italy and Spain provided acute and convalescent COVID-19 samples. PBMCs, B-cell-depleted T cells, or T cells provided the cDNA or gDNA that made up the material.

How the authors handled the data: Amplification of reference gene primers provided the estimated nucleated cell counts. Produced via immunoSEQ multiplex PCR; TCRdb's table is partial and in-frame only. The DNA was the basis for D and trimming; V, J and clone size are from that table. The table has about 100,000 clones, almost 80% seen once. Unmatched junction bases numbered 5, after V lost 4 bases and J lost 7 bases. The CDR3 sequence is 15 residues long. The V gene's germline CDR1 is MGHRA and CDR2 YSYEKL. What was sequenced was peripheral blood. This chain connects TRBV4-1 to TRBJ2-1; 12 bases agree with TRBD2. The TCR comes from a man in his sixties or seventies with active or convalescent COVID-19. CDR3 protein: CASSPTSGSRNEQFF. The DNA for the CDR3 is TGCGCCAGCAGCCCGACTAGCGGGAGTAGAAATGAGCAGTTCTTC.